This entry concerns a single T cell receptor beta chain. Its antigen remains unidentified. One end of the junction varies from germline; a read error may be responsible. From germline, CDR1 is SGHTA and CDR2 FQGNSA. There are 16 residues in the CDR3. This sample is part of a study of blood T cells in healthy people across ages. Study as a whole: Researchers report that template switching captured about one barcoded beta molecule per two T cells.

A second roughly 7 to 12 cycle PCR used barcoded and J-beta primers. TCRdb itself ran the 5' RACE reads through MiXCR, one entry per CDR3 protein. The sample lists approximately 1,700,000 distinct CDR3 sequences; around 40% were seen once. General study results and limits: The recorded TCR beta diversity per million T cells decreased in a roughly linear manner with age. Fewer expanded clones and more diversity marked long-lived versus aged donors.

Material for sequencing was blood. This receptor was obtained from a human donor in good health. The rearrangement uses TRBV7-2 and TRBJ2-1, with 8 bases aligning to TRBD2. CDR3: CANSLRGSGEYNEQFF. In nucleotides, the CDR3 is TGTGCCAACAGCCTCAGGGGTAGCGGGGAGTACAATGAGCAGTTCTTC. Variable domain in full (rest from reference TRBV7-2 and TRBJ2-1): GAGVSQSPSNKVTEKGKDVELRCDPISGHTALYWYRQSLGQGLEFLIYFQGNSAPDKSGLPSDRFSAERTGGSVSTLTIQRTQQEDSAVYLCANSLRGSGEYNEQFFGPGTRLTVL.